The 21 T cell receptor beta chains given below trace back to one sample, sequenced in a study of blood T cell repertoires in COVID-19. The repertoire was sequenced with immunoSEQ multiplex PCR; TCRdb's copy has only in-frame clones and lacks some. The profile shows 100,000 to 150,000 clones, 85% to 90% of them singletons. The sample consisted of peripheral blood. These receptors were obtained from a man aged 45-65 years with acute or convalescent COVID-19.

The V and J genes are TRBV5-1 and TRBJ1-5; the D gene is possibly TRBD1 (5 bases). The CDR3 has 14 residues. Germline loops: CDR1 SGHRS, CDR2 YFSETQ. With 4 bases removed from V and 2 bases from J, the gap between germline ends came to 10 bases. The CDR3 sequence is CASSPDSGNQPQHF. The DNA for the CDR3 is TGCGCCAGCAGCCCTGACAGCGGCAATCAGCCCCAGCATTTT.

The chain uses TRBV5-4 and TRBJ2-1, with 8 bases that match TRBD2. The V and J ends lost 2 bases and 4 bases, in that order; junction bases with no gene match: 11. The CDR3 spans 17 residues. Germline V gene lookup returns CDR1 SGHNT and CDR2 YYREEE (reference sequence). This CDR3 is CASSFFTGGPLYNEQFF. The DNA for the CDR3 is TGTGCCAGCAGCTTCTTTACGGGAGGGCCCCTATACAATGAGCAGTTCTTC.

V and J are TRBV30 and TRBJ1-1; 8 nucleotides agree with TRBD1. Trimming took 5 bases from V and 1 from J; bases not matched to a gene: 6. The CDR3 contains 14 residues. Germline CDR1 GTSNPN, CDR2 SVGIG (reference sequence). The CDR3 DNA sequence: TGTGCCTGGGGATACGGGACAGGGAACACTGAAGCTTTCTTT. Protein product: CAWGYGTGNTEAFF.

The chain recombines TRBV29-1 with TRBJ1-1; 8 bases match TRBD1. Per germline, CDR1 SQVTM and CDR2 ANQGSEA. This CDR3 is built from 12 residues. Losses at the gene ends were 7 bases for V and 5 bases for J; bases not matched to a gene: 6. In DNA, the CDR3 is TGCAGCGCGCCTAGACAGGGGACTGAAGCTTTCTTT. Its translation: CSAPRQGTEAFF.

This clone appeared a few times. The chain carries TRBV27 and TRBJ2-5, with no clear D. The CDR3 extends over 15 amino acids. CDR1 MNHEY and CDR2 SMNVEV come from the germline V gene (reference sequence). Between the trimmed V and J ends, which lost 6 bases and 4 bases, there was a span of 18 bases. The DNA of the CDR3 is TGTGCCAGCAGAAAAGGTAACAGTCTGAGAGAGACCCAGTACTTC. Residues: CASRKGNSLRETQYF.

V gene TRBV3-1 (or the pseudogene TRBV3-2) combines with J gene TRBJ1-2; D gene uncertain. There are 16 residues in the CDR3. CDR1 is LGHDT and CDR2 is YNNKEL in the germline V gene (reference sequence). Trimming shortened V by 5 bases and J by 0 bases, and 16 bases separated the two germline ends. The CDR3 region is CASSSGLLGANYGYTF. The CDR3 region has the DNA TGTGCCAGCAGCTCCGGACTCCTCGGGGCTAACTATGGCTACACCTTC.

The gene calls are TRBV19 and TRBJ2-5; the match to TRBD1 covers 7 bases. The junction had 4 bases not matched to a gene; V was cut back by 2 bases and J by 4 bases. Germline CDR1 reads LNHDA; CDR2 reads SQIVND (reference sequence). This CDR3 contains 14 residues. In nucleotides, the CDR3 is TGTGCCAGTAGTATAAGGTCAGGGGGAGAGACCCAGTACTTC. This encodes CASSIRSGGETQYF. Looking up the rest from reference TRBV19 and TRBJ2-5 gives the full variable domain: DGGITQSPKYLFRKEGQNVTLSCEQNLNHDAMYWYRQDPGQGLRLIYYSQIVNDFQKGDIAEGYSVSREKKESFPLTVTSAQKNPTAFYLCASSIRSGGETQYFGPGTRLLVL.

The rearrangement links TRBV5-4 to TRBJ2-3; 8 nucleotides align to TRBD2. Germline assignment: CDR1 SGHNT and CDR2 YYREEE (reference sequence). J was trimmed by 5 bases and V by 4 bases; bases with no gene match: 12. The CDR3 totals 16 residues. In DNA form, the CDR3 reads TGTGCCAGCAGCGAGGAAATAGCGGGATATTTAGATACGCAGTATTTT. Its protein is CASSEEIAGYLDTQYF.

The J gene is TRBJ2-1, the V gene TRBV7-9; D is uncertain. The V and J ends lost 1 base and 8 bases respectively, with 9 bases between them. CDR3 length: 13 residues. Germline CDR1 SEHNR, CDR2 FQNEAQ (reference sequence). The CDR3 protein is CASSLVAADEQFF. The CDR3 nucleotides read TGTGCCAGCAGCTTAGTCGCCGCGGATGAGCAGTTCTTC.

This chain's CDR3 is CSASTGGPLKSYNEQFF. Here the CDR3 DNA reads TGCAGTGCTAGTACGGGAGGGCCACTCAAATCCTACAATGAGCAGTTCTTC. The chain couples TRBV20-1 to TRBJ2-1; 8 positions match TRBD2. The germline V gene encodes CDR1 DFQATT and CDR2 SNEGSKA (reference sequence). The CDR3 spans 17 residues. J lost 1 base, V lost 3 bases, and 11 bases had no gene match.

This clone was found a few times. The rearrangement joins TRBV6-5 to TRBJ2-5, with a possible D match to TRBD1 (5 bases). The CDR3 has 13 residues. Per germline, CDR1 MNHEY and CDR2 SVGAGI. Trimming shortened V by 6 bases and J by 7 bases, and 15 bases separated the two germline ends. In nucleotides, the CDR3 is TGTGCCAGCAGGAAGGGGATGGATCGGACCCAGTACTTC. This codes for CASRKGMDRTQYF.

The CDR3 nucleotides read TGTGCCACCAGTGATGCCGGGGGCACAGATACGCAGTATTTT. This encodes CATSDAGGTDTQYF. J is TRBJ2-3 and V is TRBV24-1, with D possibly TRBD2 on 5 matching bases. Germline V gives CDR1 KGHDR, CDR2 SFDVKD. The V end lost 3 bases, the J end lost 1 base, and 7 bases lay between the germline ends. The CDR3 length is 14 residues.

This chain joins TRBV6-5 and TRBJ1-1; 9 bases fit TRBD1. The length of the CDR3 is 14 residues. V was pared by 6 bases and J by 2 bases, with 4 bases of the junction left unmatched. In germline, CDR1 is MNHEY, CDR2 SVGAGI. As DNA, the CDR3 is TGTGCCAGCAGGGTACAGGGGGCAAACACTGAAGCTTTCTTT. Translation gives CASRVQGANTEAFF.

The chain employs TRBV5-6 and TRBJ2-1, with TRBD2 identical over 11 bases. The germline V gene encodes CDR1 SGHDT and CDR2 YYEEEE. With V trimmed by 3 bases and J by 4 bases, 6 bases remained unmatched. The CDR3 is made up of 16 amino acids. The CDR3: CASSYIAGGPYNEQFF. CDR3 coding DNA: TGTGCCAGCAGCTACATAGCGGGAGGGCCTTACAATGAGCAGTTCTTC.

The rearrangement uses TRBV11-1 and TRBJ2-5; weak D call: TRBD1 (5 bases). The CDR3 contains 11 residues. Germline lookup yields CDR1 SGHAT and CDR2 FQDESV (reference sequence). The V and J ends lost 4 bases and 5 bases respectively, with 5 bases between them. Here the CDR3 DNA reads TGTGCCAGCAGCTCAGGGGAGACCCAGTACTTC. Protein product: CASSSGETQYF.

V usage is TRBV19 and J usage is TRBJ1-5; D ambiguous. The germline gives CDR1 LNHDA, CDR2 SQIVND (reference sequence). Trimming stripped 7 bases from V and 0 bases from J, with 10 bases between. CDR3 size: 14 residues. The CDR3 here is CASKYTGSNQPQHF. The CDR3 bases are TGTGCCAGTAAATATACGGGTAGCAATCAGCCCCAGCATTTT.

The chain links TRBV7-9 to TRBJ2-2; the match to TRBD1 covers 9 bases. The ends lost 5 bases at V and 4 bases at J; junction bases unmatched: 8. Germline V lookup: CDR1 SEHNR, CDR2 FQNEAQ (reference sequence). The length of the CDR3 is 16 residues. In nucleotides, the CDR3 is TGTGCCAGCAGCACTCACAGGGGGCAAGGCACCGGGGAGCTGTTTTTT. Translated: CASSTHRGQGTGELFF.

The chain carries TRBV3-1 (or the pseudogene TRBV3-2) and TRBJ2-1; 7 bases are shared with TRBD2. Germline V gene data show CDR1 as LGHDT and CDR2 as YNNKEL (reference sequence). Losses at the gene ends were 2 bases for V and 7 bases for J; bases not matched to a gene: 14. CDR3 length equals 17 residues. This chain's CDR3 is CASSQLVGGSPKNEQFF. CDR3 DNA: TGTGCCAGCAGCCAACTCGTAGGCGGGAGTCCCAAGAATGAGCAGTTCTTC.

V usage is TRBV6-5 and J usage is TRBJ1-1; 7 bases are a match to TRBD1. Unmatched junction bases numbered 11, after V lost 4 bases and J lost 6 bases. The CDR3 consists of 15 residues. The germline V gene encodes CDR1 MNHEY and CDR2 SVGAGI. The CDR3 protein is CASSWQGVNGAEAFF. CDR3 DNA: TGTGCCAGCAGTTGGCAGGGGGTTAATGGTGCTGAAGCTTTCTTT.

The chain joins TRBV24-1 to TRBJ2-7; 14 nucleotides agree with TRBD2. J gave up 4 bases and V 4 bases, and 2 bases lay outside the gene matches. The V gene's germline CDR1 is KGHDR and CDR2 SFDVKD. The CDR3 contains 15 residues. For the CDR3, the DNA is TGTGCCACCAGTGAGACTAGCGGGAGGGCGTACGAGCAGTACTTC. Its protein product is CATSETSGRAYEQYF.

The gene calls are TRBV30 and TRBJ2-7, with D maybe TRBD1 (5 bases). Germline lookup yields CDR1 GTSNPN and CDR2 SVGIG (reference sequence). Between the trimmed V and J ends, which lost 1 base and 6 bases, there was a span of 10 bases. This CDR3 region has 12 residues. CDR3 DNA: TGTGCCTGGAGTGGTGGGGCTCCCGAGCAGTACTTC. Translated, it gives CAWSGGAPEQYF.